What follows describes a single T cell receptor (beta chain). This entry comes from a study of blood T cell repertoires in COVID-19. In the study overall: The cDNA or gDNA used as material had been derived from T cells, B-cell-depleted T cells, or PBMCs.

Authors' data handling: Estimation of nucleated cell counts was performed using reference gene primer amplification. Sequencing was performed with immunoSEQ multiplex PCR; in TCRdb, only in-frame clones are kept and a portion is missing. The V and J calls and clone size come from that table; D and trimming were worked out from the DNA. Among under 300,000 clones listed, 90% were seen once. Seattle patients were enrolled during active infection and followed longitudinally. The CDR3 sequence is 14 residues long. CDR1 and CDR2 from the germline V gene are LNHNV and YYDKDF (reference sequence). With 7 bases removed from V and 6 bases from J, the gap between germline ends came to 18 bases.

Sequencing used peripheral blood. This TCR was recovered from a woman aged 55-75 years with COVID-19, enrolled during active disease. The chain joins TRBV15 to TRBJ1-1; a possible D gene is TRBD1 (5 bases). As DNA, the CDR3 is TGTGCCACCATCCCAGACAGAATAGGTTCTGAAGCTTTCTTT. Its protein is CATIPDRIGSEAFF.